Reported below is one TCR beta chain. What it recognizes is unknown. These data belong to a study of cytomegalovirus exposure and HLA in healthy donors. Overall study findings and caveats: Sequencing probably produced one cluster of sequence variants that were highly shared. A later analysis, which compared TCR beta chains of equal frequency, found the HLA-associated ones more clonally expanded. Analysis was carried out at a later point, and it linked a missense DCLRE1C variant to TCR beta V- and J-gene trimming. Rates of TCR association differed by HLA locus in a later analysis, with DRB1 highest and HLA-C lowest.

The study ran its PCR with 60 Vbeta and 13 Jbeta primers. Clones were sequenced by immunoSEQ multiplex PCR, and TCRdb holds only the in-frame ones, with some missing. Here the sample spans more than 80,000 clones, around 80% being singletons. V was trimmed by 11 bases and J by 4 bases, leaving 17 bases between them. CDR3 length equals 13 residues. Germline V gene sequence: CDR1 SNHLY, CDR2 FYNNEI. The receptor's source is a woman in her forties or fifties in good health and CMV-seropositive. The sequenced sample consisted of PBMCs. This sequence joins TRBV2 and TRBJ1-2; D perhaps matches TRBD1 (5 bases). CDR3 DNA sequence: TGTGCCGGCTCGGGGGGACGGGGCTATGGCTACACCTTC. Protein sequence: CAGSGGRGYGYTF.